These T cell receptor beta chains were read from a single sample in a study of CD8+ T cells in alopecia areata. The protocol was immunoSEQ multiplex PCR, while the TCRdb copy is restricted to in-frame clones and leaves out a portion. The sample has a few hundred thousand clones; approximately 38% are singletons. The sequencing used CD4+ T cells sorted from blood, collected around week 30, from a patient treated with tofacitinib. These receptors were obtained from a human donor with alopecia areata. Both conserved end residues are part of each CDR3. The order of the fields is J gene, D gene, V gene, clone size, CDR3 DNA, CDR3 protein. D genes are given only for firm matches. Size is stated for part of the rows, as once, few or many counts, or as a class when the clone is expanded.

TRBJ2-7 NA TRBV5-1 NA TGCGCCAGCAGCTCCGGGACAGGGACTAGGGGGCAGTACTTC CASSSGTGTRGQYF
TRBJ1-2 NA TRBV7-9 NA TGTGCCAGCAGCTTAGCGGGCAGAGCTAACTATGGCTACACCTTC CASSLAGRANYGYTF
TRBJ2-5 NA TRBV10-3 few TGTGCCATCAGTGACCAATCGTACCAAGAGACCCAGTACTTC CAISDQSYQETQYF
TRBJ2-5 NA TRBV6-1 few TGTGCCAGCAGTTCCCCGGCCATGTACCAAGAGACCCAGTACTTC CASSSPAMYQETQYF
TRBJ2-5 NA TRBV11-3 NA TGTGCCAGCAGCTTAGACAGGGGAGAGACCCAGTACTTC CASSLDRGETQYF
TRBJ2-7 TRBD2 TRBV13 NA TGTGCCAGCAGCTTAGCGGGGACTAGCGGGGCCTACGAGCAGTACTTC CASSLAGTSGAYEQYF
TRBJ2-2 TRBD1 TRBV2 few TGTGCCAGCTCAAAGGGACAGGGGGACACCGGGGAGCTGTTTTTT CASSKGQGDTGELFF
TRBJ2-5 NA TRBV7-8 NA TGTGCCAGCAGCCGTCTTGAGCGGACCCAGTACTTC CASSRLERTQYF
TRBJ1-2 NA TRBV29-1 NA TGCAGCGTTGATTTTGCCGACGGAAGGAGTACAGCTAACTATGGCTACACCTTC CSVDFADGRSTANYGYTF
TRBJ1-2 NA TRBV7-9 NA TGTGCCAGCAGCGCTCCAGGGAGGGCAGGCTACACCTTC CASSAPGRAGYTF
TRBJ1-2 NA TRBV15 NA TGTGCCACCAGCAGAGGCGGCGGGGGCGCAGTTGGCTACACCTTC CATSRGGGGAVGYTF
TRBJ1-5 NA TRBV7-6 NA TGTGCCAGCAGCTTTGAGGGGAGACCCGGAGGGCAGCCCCAGCATTTT CASSFEGRPGGQPQHF
TRBJ2-3 NA TRBV30 few TGTGCCTGGAGTGTAGGGGATGGCACAGATACGCAGTATTTT CAWSVGDGTDTQYF
TRBJ1-3 NA TRBV30 few TGTGCCTGCAACCAACAATCCGGAAACACCATATATTTT CACNQQSGNTIYF
TRBJ1-6 NA TRBV14 NA TGTGCCAGCAGCCATTCCGGGGTGTATAATTCACCCCTCCACTTT CASSHSGVYNSPLHF
TRBJ2-7 TRBD2 TRBV7-2 NA TGTGCCAGCAGCTCCGCACCCGGGACTAGCCGGTGGGACGAGCAGTACTTC CASSSAPGTSRWDEQYF
TRBJ2-4 NA TRBV7-2 NA TGTGCCAGCAGCCCCCGGGTCGTCAAAGCCAAAAACATTCAGTACTTC CASSPRVVKAKNIQYF
TRBJ1-3 TRBD1 TRBV25-1 NA TGTGCCAGCAGTGACCGACAGGGGTTGAACACCATATATTTT CASSDRQGLNTIYF
TRBJ2-6 NA TRBV7-9 NA TGTGCCAGCGAATACAGCTCTGGGGCCAACGTCCTGACTTTC CASEYSSGANVLTF
TRBJ2-7 NA TRBV2 NA TGTGCCTCTAGACAGGAGTCCTACGAGCAGTACTTC CASRQESYEQYF
TRBJ1-1 NA TRBV20-1 NA TGCAGTGCTCCTGCTGCTGAAGCTTTCTTT CSAPAAEAFF
TRBJ2-7 TRBD2 TRBV19 NA TGTGCCAGTAGAGAACAACTAGCGGGGGCCTACGAGCAGTACTTC CASREQLAGAYEQYF
TRBJ1-5 NA TRBV4-1 NA TGCGCCAGCAGCCTCCCAGGGAATCAGCCCCAGCATTTT CASSLPGNQPQHF
TRBJ2-7 TRBD1 TRBV19 few TGTGCCAGTAGTAAGGGTAAAGGGGGCTCATGGGGCGAGCAGTACTTC CASSKGKGGSWGEQYF
TRBJ2-5 NA TRBV7-6 NA TGTGCCAGCAGCCCAGGCCGGGCCCAGTACTTC CASSPGRAQYF
TRBJ2-5 NA TRBV14 NA TGTGCCAGCAGCCAAGAGGAGACCCAGTACTTC CASSQEETQYF
TRBJ2-1 NA TRBV30 NA TGTGCCTGGAGTCTGGGGGACACCAACAATGAGCAGTTCTTC CAWSLGDTNNEQFF
TRBJ2-1 NA TRBV7-3 NA TGTGCCAGCAGCTTAGACGAGAACAATGAGCAGTTCTTC CASSLDENNEQFF
TRBJ1-5 NA TRBV29-1 NA TGCAGCGCCGGGAACGGGAGAGCCCAGCCCCAGCATTTT CSAGNGRAQPQHF
TRBJ1-2 TRBD1 TRBV29-1 NA TGCAGCGTCGCTAAAAACGCCGGACAGGGTAGTGGCTACACCTTC CSVAKNAGQGSGYTF
TRBJ1-1 NA TRBV6-5 NA TGTGCCACCAAAGGGAACACTGAAGCTTTCTTT CATKGNTEAFF
TRBJ1-2 NA TRBV29-1 few TGCAGCGTTGAAGGTCGGGCAGCAGGACCCAACTATGGCTACACCTTC CSVEGRAAGPNYGYTF
TRBJ1-6 TRBD1 TRBV5-6 NA TGTGCCAGCAGCCCTACTCTCCGCCGACAGGGGGGTTCACCCCTCCACTTT CASSPTLRRQGGSPLHF
TRBJ1-3 TRBD1 TRBV6-5 few TGTGCCAGCAGTTACGGGACAGGGGGAAACACCATATATTTT CASSYGTGGNTIYF
TRBJ2-7 TRBD1 TRBV19 NA TGTGCCAGTAAGACCGGGACAGGGGATCTCTACGAGCAGTACTTC CASKTGTGDLYEQYF
TRBJ2-1 TRBD2 TRBV13 NA TGTGCCAGCAGCTTAATACCTTACCCCTCCGGGGGGGCCGGTGAGCAGTTCTTC CASSLIPYPSGGAGEQFF
TRBJ2-3 NA TRBV5-1 NA TGCGCCAGCGGATACAGCGAGACCACAGATACGCAGTATTTT CASGYSETTDTQYF
TRBJ2-3 NA TRBV18 NA TGTGCCAGCTCACTAACCGGGACACTTAGCACAGATACGCAGTATTTT CASSLTGTLSTDTQYF
TRBJ1-2 TRBD1 TRBV6-6 NA TGTGCCAGCAGTTACGGACAGGGGGCTCGCTATGGCTACACCTTC CASSYGQGARYGYTF
TRBJ2-1 TRBD2 TRBV7-2 many TGTGCCAGCACCTCTTCTAGCGGGGAATACAATGAGCAGTTCTTC CASTSSSGEYNEQFF
TRBJ2-1 TRBD1 TRBV19 NA TGTGCCAGTAGTAGGGACAGGGGGGGCAATGAGCAGTTCTTC CASSRDRGGNEQFF
TRBJ1-4 TRBD1 TRBV6-5 few TGTGCCAGCAGTTACGGGACGGGGACAGGGGTTGAAAAACTGTTTTTT CASSYGTGTGVEKLFF
TRBJ1-2 NA TRBV7-9 NA TGTGCCAGCAGCTCGACAGGTTCATTGGGCTACACCTTC CASSSTGSLGYTF
TRBJ2-7 NA TRBV6-6 few TGTGCCAGCACCGTTGGGTGGGGGCTCTCCTACGAGCAGTACTTC CASTVGWGLSYEQYF
TRBJ2-6 NA TRBV15 many TGTGCCACCAGCAGAGGAACAGGGCGAGGGGCCAACGTCCTGACTTTC CATSRGTGRGANVLTF
TRBJ2-7 TRBD2 TRBV5-4 few TGTGCCAGCAGCTTGAGTTGGAGGGAGGGTTCCTACGAGCAGTACTTC CASSLSWREGSYEQYF
TRBJ2-2 TRBD2 TRBV4-1 few TGCGCCAGCAGGCTTTCCGGGACTAGAAACACCGGGGAGCTGTTTTTT CASRLSGTRNTGELFF
TRBJ2-7 TRBD2 TRBV4-2 NA TGTGCCAGCAGCCAAGAACCGGGAGGGCCGGGGGAGCAGTACTTC CASSQEPGGPGEQYF
TRBJ1-4 NA TRBV6-5 NA TGTGCCAGCAGGAAGATAAACATTAATGAAAAACTGTTTTTT CASRKININEKLFF
TRBJ2-3 NA TRBV25-1 NA TGTGCCAGCAGTTGGGACGGTAGGGGGGATACGCAGTATTTT CASSWDGRGDTQYF
TRBJ1-1 NA TRBV6-5 few TGTGCCAGCAGTTACTCGATCAGCGGACTAACCACTGAAGCTTTCTTT CASSYSISGLTTEAFF
TRBJ1-2 NA TRBV5-4 few TGTGCCAGCAGCTTGGATCCGGGTTCCGCCTATGGCTACACCTTC CASSLDPGSAYGYTF
TRBJ2-7 NA TRBV5-1 NA TGCGCCAGCTCCCCGGGAGAACCCTACGAGCAGTACTTC CASSPGEPYEQYF
TRBJ2-5 TRBD1 TRBV9 few TGTGCCAGCAGCACAGGGGGCCCTCAAGAGACCCAGTACTTC CASSTGGPQETQYF
TRBJ2-7 NA TRBV19 NA TGTGCCAGTCGGTACGGCACGACGCAGTACTTC CASRYGTTQYF
TRBJ1-2 NA TRBV5-6 NA TGTGCCAGCAGCTTAGGCCTCAACCCCTATGGCTACACCTTC CASSLGLNPYGYTF
TRBJ1-1 NA TRBV19 few TGTGCCAGCAAACAACAGGAGCAACCGAACACTGAAGCTTTCTTT CASKQQEQPNTEAFF
TRBJ2-1 NA TRBV10-3 NA TGTGCCATCAGTGAGAATCCAGGGGCAACGGGATTTACGGATGAGCAGTTCTTC CAISENPGATGFTDEQFF
TRBJ1-5 NA TRBV11-2 few TGTGCCAGCAGCTCCTCAGTCCTAAGGGGAATAAGCAATCAGCCCCAGCATTTT CASSSSVLRGISNQPQHF
TRBJ2-7 NA TRBV11-2 few TGTGCCAGCAGCCCCATCTTGACCTACGAGCAGTACTTC CASSPILTYEQYF